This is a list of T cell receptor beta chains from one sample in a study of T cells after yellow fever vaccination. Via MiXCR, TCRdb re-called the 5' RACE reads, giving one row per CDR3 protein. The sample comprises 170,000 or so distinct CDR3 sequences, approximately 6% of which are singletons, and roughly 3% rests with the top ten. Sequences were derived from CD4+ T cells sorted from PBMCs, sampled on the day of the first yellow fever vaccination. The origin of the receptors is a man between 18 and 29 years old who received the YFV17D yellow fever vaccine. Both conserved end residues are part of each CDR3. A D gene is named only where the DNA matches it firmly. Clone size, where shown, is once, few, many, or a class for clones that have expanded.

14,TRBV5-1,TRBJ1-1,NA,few,TGCGCCAGCACGCCTCAGGCATCGAACACTGAAGCTTTCTTT,CASTPQASNTEAFF
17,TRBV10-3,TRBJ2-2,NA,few,TGTGCCATCAGTGATTACTCCGGGACTGCGAACACCGGGGAGCTGTTTTTT,CAISDYSGTANTGELFF
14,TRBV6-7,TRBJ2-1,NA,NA,TGTGGGGCCAGTTATTCCCCGAGTTTATGGACGCAGTTCTTC,CGASYSPSLWTQFF
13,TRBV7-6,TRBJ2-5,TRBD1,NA,TGTGCCAGCAGCGTCCCGGGACAGGGGACCCAGTACTTC,CASSVPGQGTQYF
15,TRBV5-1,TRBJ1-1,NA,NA,TGCGCCAGCAGCTTGATAGCTACGATGAACACTGAAGCTTTCTTT,CASSLIATMNTEAFF
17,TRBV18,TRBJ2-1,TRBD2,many,TGTGCCAGCTCACCCGTTAGGCGGGGGGGCGCCTCCAATGAGCAGTTCTTC,CASSPVRRGGASNEQFF
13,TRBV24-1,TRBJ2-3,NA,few,TGTGCCACCAGTGATCCCGGCACAGGTACGCAGTATTTT,CATSDPGTGTQYF
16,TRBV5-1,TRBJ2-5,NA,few,TGCGCCAGCAGCTTGGAGGGTCGGCCCGGGAAGGAGACCCAGTACTTC,CASSLEGRPGKETQYF
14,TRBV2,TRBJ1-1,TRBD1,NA,TGTGCCAGCACCTTGGACAGGGAGAACACTGAAGCTTTCTTT,CASTLDRENTEAFF
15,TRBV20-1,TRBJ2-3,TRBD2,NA,TGCAGTGCTAGACCCCTGGGACTAGCCGGAGATACGCAGTATTTT,CSARPLGLAGDTQYF
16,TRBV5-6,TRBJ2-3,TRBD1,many,TGTGCCAGCAGCATTGACCGGGACAGGGCACGAGATACGCAGTATTTT,CASSIDRDRARDTQYF